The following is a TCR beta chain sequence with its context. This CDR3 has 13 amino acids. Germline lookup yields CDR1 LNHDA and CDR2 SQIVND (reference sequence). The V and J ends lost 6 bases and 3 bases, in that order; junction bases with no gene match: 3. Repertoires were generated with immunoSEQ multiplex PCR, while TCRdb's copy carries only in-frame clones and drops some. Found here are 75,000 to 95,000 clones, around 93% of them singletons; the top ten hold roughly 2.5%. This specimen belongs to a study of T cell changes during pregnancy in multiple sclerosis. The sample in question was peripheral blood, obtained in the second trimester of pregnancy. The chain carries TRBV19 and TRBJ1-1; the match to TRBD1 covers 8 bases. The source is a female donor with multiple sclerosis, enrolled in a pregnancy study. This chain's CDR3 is CASSDRGDTEAFF. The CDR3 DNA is TGTGCCAGTAGCGACAGGGGCGACACTGAAGCTTTCTTT. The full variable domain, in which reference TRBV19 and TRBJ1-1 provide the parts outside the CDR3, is DGGITQSPKYLFRKEGQNVTLSCEQNLNHDAMYWYRQDPGQGLRLIYYSQIVNDFQKGDIAEGYSVSREKKESFPLTVTSAQKNPTAFYLCASSDRGDTEAFFGQGTRLTVV.